This T cell receptor beta chain emerged from a study of blood T cells in healthy people across ages. General study points: Diversity estimated from one million T cells was considered an underestimate.

A second PCR, run for about 7 to 11 cycles, used a sample-barcoded 5' primer plus a J-beta primer mix. Carrying 12 random nucleotides, a template-switch adaptor labeled each individual cDNA molecule. CDR3-containing paired-end reads numbering at least 3 million came from each sample. In TCRdb, the 5' RACE reads were re-called with MiXCR into one record per CDR3 protein. The data contain some 1.8 million distinct CDR3 sequences, more than 35% of them singletons. In the case of this clonotype: The antigen is unknown.

The receptor was isolated from a human donor in good health. Sequenced sample: blood.

The CDR3: CASSFRGGSTSNYGYTF. In DNA, the CDR3 is TGCGCCAGCAGCTTCAGGGGGGGGTCAACTTCTAACTATGGCTACACCTTC. The genes are TRBV5-1 and TRBJ1-2; 7 positions agree with TRBD1. The CDR3 is made up of 17 amino acids. Per germline, CDR1 SGHRS and CDR2 YFSETQ. V shed 2 bases and J 0 bases; nucleotides not matched to a gene: 10.